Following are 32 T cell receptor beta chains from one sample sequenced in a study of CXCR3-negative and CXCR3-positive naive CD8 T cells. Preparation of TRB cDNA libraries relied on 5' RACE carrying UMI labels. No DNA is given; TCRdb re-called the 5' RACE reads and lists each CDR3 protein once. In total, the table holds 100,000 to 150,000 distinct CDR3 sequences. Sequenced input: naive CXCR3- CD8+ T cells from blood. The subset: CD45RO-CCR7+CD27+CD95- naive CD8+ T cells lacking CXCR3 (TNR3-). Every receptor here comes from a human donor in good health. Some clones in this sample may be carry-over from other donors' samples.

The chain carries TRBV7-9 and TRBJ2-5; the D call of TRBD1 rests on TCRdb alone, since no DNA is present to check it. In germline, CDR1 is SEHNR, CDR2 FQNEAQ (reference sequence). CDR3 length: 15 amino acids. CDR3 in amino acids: CASSLEQGLIGTQYF.

CDR3 residues: CASSLGGSVSNQPQHF. The chain is built from TRBV7-9 and TRBJ1-5. Germline V gene data show CDR1 as SEHNR and CDR2 as FQNEAQ (reference sequence). This CDR3 has 16 amino acids.

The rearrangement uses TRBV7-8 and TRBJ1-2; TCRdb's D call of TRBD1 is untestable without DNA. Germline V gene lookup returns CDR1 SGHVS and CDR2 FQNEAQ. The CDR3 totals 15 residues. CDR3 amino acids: CASSAPGQGWAGYTF.

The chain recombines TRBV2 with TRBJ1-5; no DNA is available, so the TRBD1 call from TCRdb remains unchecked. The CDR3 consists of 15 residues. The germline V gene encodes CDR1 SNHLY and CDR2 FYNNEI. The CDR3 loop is CASRQGQGYNQPQHF.

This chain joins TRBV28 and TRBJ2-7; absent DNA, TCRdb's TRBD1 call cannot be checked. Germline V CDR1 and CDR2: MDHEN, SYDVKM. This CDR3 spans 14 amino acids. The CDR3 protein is CASSLSGQFYEQYF.

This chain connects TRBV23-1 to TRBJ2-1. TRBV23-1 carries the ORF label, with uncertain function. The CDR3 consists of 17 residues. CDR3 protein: CTSSQPGHTSSYNEQFF.

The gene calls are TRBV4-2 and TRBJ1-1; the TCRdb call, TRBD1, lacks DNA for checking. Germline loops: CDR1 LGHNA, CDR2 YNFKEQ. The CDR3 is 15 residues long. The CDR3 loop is CASSLRTGRNTEAFF.

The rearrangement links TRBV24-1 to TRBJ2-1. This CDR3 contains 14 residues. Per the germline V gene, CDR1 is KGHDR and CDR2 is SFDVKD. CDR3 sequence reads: CATSDLETGNEQFF.

The chain's CDR3 is CASSSPSLAKNIQYF. The rearrangement links TRBV7-9 to TRBJ2-4. The germline V gene has CDR1 SEHNR and CDR2 FQNEAQ (reference sequence). This CDR3 has 15 amino acids.

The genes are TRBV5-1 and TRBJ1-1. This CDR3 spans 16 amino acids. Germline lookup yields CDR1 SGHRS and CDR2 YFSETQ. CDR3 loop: CASSLGFGERDTEAFF.

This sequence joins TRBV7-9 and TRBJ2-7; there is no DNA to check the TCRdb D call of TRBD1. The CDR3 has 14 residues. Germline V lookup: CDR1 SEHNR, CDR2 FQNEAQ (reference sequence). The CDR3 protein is CASSSGQASYEQYF.

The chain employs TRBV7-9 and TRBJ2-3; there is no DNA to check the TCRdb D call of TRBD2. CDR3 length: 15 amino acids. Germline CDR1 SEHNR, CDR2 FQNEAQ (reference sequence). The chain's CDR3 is CASSLKASGPDTQYF.

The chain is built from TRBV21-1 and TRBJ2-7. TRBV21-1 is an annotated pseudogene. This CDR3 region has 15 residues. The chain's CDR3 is CASSKEEGDSYEQYF.

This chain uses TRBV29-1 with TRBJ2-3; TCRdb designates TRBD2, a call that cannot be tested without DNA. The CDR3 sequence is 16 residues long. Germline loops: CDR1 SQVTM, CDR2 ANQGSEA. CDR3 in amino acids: CSVDFLSSGSTDTQYF.

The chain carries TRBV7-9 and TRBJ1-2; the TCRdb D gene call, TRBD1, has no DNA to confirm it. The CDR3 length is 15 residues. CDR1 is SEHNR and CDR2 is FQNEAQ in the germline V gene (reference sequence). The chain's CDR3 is CASSLQGGINYGYTF.

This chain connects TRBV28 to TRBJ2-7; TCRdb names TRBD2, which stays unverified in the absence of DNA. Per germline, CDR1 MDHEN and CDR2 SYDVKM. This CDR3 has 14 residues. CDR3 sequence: CASSWSGGGYEQYF.

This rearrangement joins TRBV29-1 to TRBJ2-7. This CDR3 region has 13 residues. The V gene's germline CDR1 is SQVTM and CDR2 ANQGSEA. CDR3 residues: CSATGGGSYEQYF.

The CDR3 is CASSVRTGQGYNEQFF. The chain couples TRBV7-9 to TRBJ2-1; TCRdb's D call, TRBD1, is unchecked because there is no DNA. The CDR3 extends over 16 amino acids. CDR1 SEHNR and CDR2 FQNEAQ come from the germline V gene (reference sequence).

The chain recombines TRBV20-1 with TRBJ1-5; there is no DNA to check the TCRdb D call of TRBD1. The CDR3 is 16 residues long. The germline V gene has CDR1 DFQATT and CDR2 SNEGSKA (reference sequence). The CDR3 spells CSASARTGGFNQPQHF.

The CDR3 loop is CASSSGTGSYEQYF. The rearrangement uses TRBV19 and TRBJ2-7; TCRdb lists TRBD1, though no DNA is available to test this call. The CDR3 loop spans 14 amino acids. The germline V gene has CDR1 LNHDA and CDR2 SQIVND (reference sequence).

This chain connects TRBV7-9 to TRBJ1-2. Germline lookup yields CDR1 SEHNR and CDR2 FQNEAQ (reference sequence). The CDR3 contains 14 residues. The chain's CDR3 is CASRPDIPVGGYTF.

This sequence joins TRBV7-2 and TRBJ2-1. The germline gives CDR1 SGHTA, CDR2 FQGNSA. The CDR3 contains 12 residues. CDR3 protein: CASSLAHNEQFF.

CDR3 region: CASSEEGSVYNEQFF. The rearrangement joins TRBV7-9 to TRBJ2-1. Germline-derived CDR1 and CDR2 are SEHNR and FQNEAQ (reference sequence). The CDR3 is 15 amino acids.

CDR3 residues: CSSSQGETEAFF. The V call is TRBV29-1, the J call TRBJ1-1; the TCRdb D gene call, TRBD1, has no DNA to confirm it. This CDR3 has 12 residues. Germline V gene sequence: CDR1 SQVTM, CDR2 ANQGSEA.

The CDR3 sequence: CASSITRGPQPQHF. The chain couples TRBV19 to TRBJ1-5; TCRdb gives TRBD1 as the D gene, but with no DNA this cannot be confirmed. This CDR3 is 14 amino acids long. CDR1 LNHDA and CDR2 SQIVND come from the germline V gene (reference sequence). Looking up the rest from reference TRBV19 and TRBJ1-5 gives the full variable domain: DGGITQSPKYLFRKEGQNVTLSCEQNLNHDAMYWYRQDPGQGLRLIYYSQIVNDFQKGDIAEGYSVSREKKESFPLTVTSAQKNPTAFYLCASSITRGPQPQHFGDGTRLSIL.

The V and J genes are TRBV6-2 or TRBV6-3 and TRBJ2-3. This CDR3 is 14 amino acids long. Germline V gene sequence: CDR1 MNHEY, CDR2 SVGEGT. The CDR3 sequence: CASSWVLEQDTQYF.

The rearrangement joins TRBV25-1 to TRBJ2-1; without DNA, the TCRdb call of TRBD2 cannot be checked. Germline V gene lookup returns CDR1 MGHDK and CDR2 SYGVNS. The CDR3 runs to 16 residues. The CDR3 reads CASSEVTSEAYNEQFF. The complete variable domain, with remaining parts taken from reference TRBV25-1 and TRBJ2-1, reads EADIYQTPRYLVIGTGKKITLECSQTMGHDKMYWYQQDPGMELHLIHYSYGVNSTEKGDLSSESTVSRIRTEHFPLTLESARPSHTSQYLCASSEVTSEAYNEQFFGPGTRLTVL.

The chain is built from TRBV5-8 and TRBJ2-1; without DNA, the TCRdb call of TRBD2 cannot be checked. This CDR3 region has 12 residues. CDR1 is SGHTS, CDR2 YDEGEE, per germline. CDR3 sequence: CAAGGRYNEQFF.

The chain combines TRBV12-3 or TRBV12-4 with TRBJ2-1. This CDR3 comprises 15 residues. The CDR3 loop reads CASSSTGGLYNEQFF.

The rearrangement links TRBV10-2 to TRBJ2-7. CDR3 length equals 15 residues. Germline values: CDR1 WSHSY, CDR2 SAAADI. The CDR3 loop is CASRQTDISTYEQCF.

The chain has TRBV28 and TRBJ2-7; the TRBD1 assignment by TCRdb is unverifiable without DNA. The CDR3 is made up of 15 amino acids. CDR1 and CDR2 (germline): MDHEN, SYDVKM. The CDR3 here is CASSPLDRVTYEQYF.

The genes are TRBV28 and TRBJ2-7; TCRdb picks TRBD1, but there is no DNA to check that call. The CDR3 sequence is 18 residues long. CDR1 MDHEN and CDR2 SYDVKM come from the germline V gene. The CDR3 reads CASTPGGQSILVSYEQYF.